This T cell receptor beta chain was identified during a study of naive CD8 T cells in extremely preterm neonates. Study background: Reported adult age range differs: roughly 25-50 years versus roughly 20-50 years.

Aged 20-50 years with median roughly 36 years, adult controls were healthy nonsmokers. Produced via immunoSEQ multiplex PCR; TCRdb's table is partial and in-frame only. Of roughly 5,000 clones detected, almost 99% appear once; the ten largest clones hold around 0.5%. Remarks on this clone: The same CDR3 is also encoded by other DNA sequences in this sample.

From germline, CDR1 is KGHSH and CDR2 LQKENI. V was clipped by 6 bases and J by 0 bases, with 13 bases between them. The CDR3 is made up of 15 amino acids. Specimen: naive CD8+ T cells from blood. The J gene is TRBJ2-3, the V gene TRBV18; tentatively, D is TRBD2 (6 bases). The clonotype was recovered from a human donor in good health. DNA for the CDR3: TGTGCCAGCTCGCCTCGGGAGCGGAGCACAGATACGCAGTATTTT. It translates to CASSPRERSTDTQYF.